These 19 T cell receptor beta chains were all obtained from the same sample, sequenced in a study of cytomegalovirus exposure and HLA in healthy donors. It was with 60 Vbeta and 13 Jbeta primers that the PCR ran. Clones were sequenced by immunoSEQ multiplex PCR, and TCRdb holds only the in-frame ones, with some missing. Among under 200,000 clones listed, roughly 80% were seen once. Material: PBMCs. Every receptor here comes from a male donor in good health and CMV-seronegative.

This sequence joins TRBV28 and TRBJ2-3; unclear D gene. This CDR3 is 10 amino acids long. Deletions cut 4 bases from V and 7 bases from J, with 3 bases between. The germline V gene has CDR1 MDHEN and CDR2 SYDVKM. CDR3 DNA: TGTGCCAGCAGTTCATATACGCAGTATTTT. It translates to CASSSYTQYF.

The chain joins TRBV7-9 to TRBJ1-5; D gene unclear. The CDR3 is 15 amino acids. Trimming took 5 bases from V and 6 from J, leaving 17 bases between them. The V gene's germline CDR1 is SEHNR and CDR2 FQNEAQ (reference sequence). CDR3 protein: CASSPLGGPGQPQHF. In DNA, the CDR3 is TGTGCCAGCAGCCCCTTGGGCGGGCCAGGTCAGCCCCAGCATTTT. The full variable domain, in which reference TRBV7-9 and TRBJ1-5 provide the parts outside the CDR3, is DTGVSQNPRHKITKRGQNVTFRCDPISEHNRLYWYRQTLGQGPEFLTYFQNEAQLEKSRLLSDRFSAERPKGSFSTLEIQRTEQGDSAMYLCASSPLGGPGQPQHFGDGTRLSIL.

The table lists this clone with a few counts. The J gene is TRBJ2-3, the V gene TRBV2; D is perhaps TRBD2 (5 bases). Trimming removed 0 bases at V and 9 bases at J, with 7 bases between. CDR3 size: 12 residues. Germline assignment: CDR1 SNHLY and CDR2 FYNNEI. The CDR3 coding sequence is TGTGCCAGCAGTGAAGCCGAGCGGACGCAGTATTTT. Amino acids: CASSEAERTQYF.

The chain couples TRBV27 to TRBJ2-1; 11 nucleotides match TRBD2. The V and J ends lost 6 bases and 5 bases, in that order; junction bases with no gene match: 9. Germline-derived CDR1 and CDR2 are MNHEY and SMNVEV (reference sequence). The CDR3 is made up of 16 amino acids. CDR3 DNA sequence: TGTGCCAGCAGCCGGATGCCTAGCGGGAGGAACAATGAGCAGTTCTTC. Amino acid sequence: CASSRMPSGRNNEQFF.

The chain carries TRBV19 and TRBJ2-1; D uncertain. Trimming pared 3 bases from V and 6 bases from J, leaving 6 bases between. The CDR3 extends over 12 amino acids. The V gene's germline CDR1 is LNHDA and CDR2 SQIVND (reference sequence). The CDR3 region is CASSIAFNEQFF. Written as DNA, the CDR3 is TGTGCCAGTAGTATCGCGTTCAATGAGCAGTTCTTC.

The V call is TRBV7-6, the J call TRBJ1-2, with D possibly matching TRBD1 (5 bases). Germline CDR1 is SGHVS and CDR2 is FNYEAQ. This CDR3 spans 14 amino acids. Trimming left V 0 bases short and J 12 bases short, with 17 bases between. Here the CDR3 reads CASSLAVQGGVHTF. The CDR3, as DNA: TGTGCCAGCAGCTTAGCTGTCCAGGGAGGAGTCCACACCTTC.

The rearrangement uses TRBV2 and TRBJ1-6, with D unresolved. Trimming pared 9 bases from V and 6 bases from J, leaving 15 bases between. This CDR3 is 14 amino acids long. Germline assignment: CDR1 SNHLY and CDR2 FYNNEI. The DNA of the CDR3 is TGTGCCAGGAATTCGGAGGGTACTAATTCACCCCTCCACTTT. Its protein is CARNSEGTNSPLHF.

This clone showed up just a few times. The CDR3 DNA follows: TGCGCCAGCAGCTTAGAGGTCTCCTATAATTCACCCCTCCACTTT. The encoded protein is CASSLEVSYNSPLHF. The V and J genes are TRBV5-1 and TRBJ1-6; D unresolved. The CDR3 is 15 residues long. Trimming cost V 2 bases and J 0 bases, with 6 bases left between them. Looked up from germline, CDR1 is SGHRS and CDR2 is YFSETQ.

The chain is built from TRBV10-3 and TRBJ1-6, with 10 nucleotides matching TRBD1. Germline V lookup: CDR1 ENHRY, CDR2 SYGVKD. The CDR3 totals 14 residues. V lost 7 bases, J lost 9 bases, and 6 bases stayed unmatched. The CDR3 spells CAIKGTGEGSPLHF. The CDR3 region has the DNA TGTGCCATCAAGGGGACAGGGGAGGGTTCACCCCTCCACTTT.

This clone was found a few times. This rearrangement joins TRBV2 to TRBJ1-5; D remains unclear. This CDR3 has 14 residues. CDR1 SNHLY and CDR2 FYNNEI come from the germline V gene. V dropped 3 bases and J dropped 5 bases, with 11 bases sitting between them. The CDR3 reads CASSDPGNYQPQHF. The CDR3 DNA sequence: TGTGCCAGCAGTGACCCAGGAAATTATCAGCCCCAGCATTTT.

The CDR3 sequence: CASSLGGTSGSDEQFF. The CDR3 DNA is TGCGCCAGCAGCTTGGGAGGGACTAGCGGATCCGATGAGCAGTTCTTC. The rearrangement uses TRBV5-1 and TRBJ2-1, with TRBD2 identical over 11 bases. The CDR3 loop spans 16 amino acids. Germline loops: CDR1 SGHRS, CDR2 YFSETQ. Germline trimming cut 0 bases from V and 8 bases from J; bases unmatched to any gene: 7.

The chain couples TRBV18 to TRBJ1-2; 8 nucleotides agree with TRBD1. CDR3 length equals 14 residues. V gave up 2 bases and J gave up 4 bases; unmatched junction bases: 3. The germline gives CDR1 KGHSH, CDR2 LQKENI. CDR3: CASSPGTGGYGYTF. CDR3 sequence (DNA): TGTGCCAGCTCACCAGGGACAGGTGGCTATGGCTACACCTTC.

The CDR3 coding sequence is TGTGCCAGCAGCTTAGGGGTGACTAGCGGGGGGGGCTCCTACGAGCAGTACTTC. The encoded protein is CASSLGVTSGGGSYEQYF. The chain joins TRBV11-2 to TRBJ2-7; 14 bases match TRBD2. Germline CDR1 is SGHAT and CDR2 is FQNNGV. The CDR3 runs to 18 residues. Losses at the gene ends were 1 base for V and 0 bases for J; bases not matched to a gene: 5.

The rearrangement joins TRBV27 to TRBJ2-7; 8 bases line up with TRBD1. Germline trimming cut 5 bases from V and 3 bases from J; bases unmatched to any gene: 6. The CDR3 length is 14 residues. CDR1 is MNHEY and CDR2 is SMNVEV in the germline V gene (reference sequence). CDR3 amino acids: CASSRDRNLYEQYF. The CDR3 DNA reads as TGTGCCAGCAGTAGGGACAGGAACCTCTACGAGCAGTACTTC.

J is TRBJ1-5 and V is TRBV28, with D possibly TRBD1 on 5 matching bases. Trimming removed 6 bases from V and 5 bases from J, with 14 bases in between. The germline V gene has CDR1 MDHEN and CDR2 SYDVKM. The CDR3 has 14 amino acids. The CDR3 region is CASRPQQGHQPQHF. CDR3 nucleotides: TGTGCCAGCAGACCCCAGCAGGGCCATCAGCCCCAGCATTTT.

V gene TRBV7-3 combines with J gene TRBJ2-2, with a possible D match to TRBD2 (5 bases). The germline CDR1 and CDR2 sequences are SGHTA and FQGTGA. The V end lost 2 bases, the J end lost 0 bases, and 7 bases lay between the germline ends. The CDR3 has 15 residues. For the CDR3, the DNA is TGTGCCAGCAGCTTAGGAGGCGCGAACACCGGGGAGCTGTTTTTT. It translates to CASSLGGANTGELFF.

The V and J genes are TRBV7-2 and TRBJ2-7; 12 positions match TRBD2. Trimming removed 4 bases from V and 3 bases from J; junction bases left unmatched: 4. The CDR3 covers 15 residues. In germline, CDR1 is SGHTA, CDR2 FQGNSA. CDR3 sequence: CASSYRTSGNYEQYF. The CDR3 bases are TGTGCCAGCAGCTATCGGACTAGCGGGAACTACGAGCAGTACTTC.

V usage is TRBV19 and J usage is TRBJ2-2, with 9 bases aligning to TRBD1. The CDR3 length is 16 residues. The V gene end was trimmed by 4 bases and the J gene end by 4 bases; junction bases not matched to a gene: 7. Germline assignment: CDR1 LNHDA and CDR2 SQIVND (reference sequence). For the CDR3, the DNA is TGTGCCAGTAGTAGCCGGGGACAGGGCCCCACCGGGGAGCTGTTTTTT. Encoded protein: CASSSRGQGPTGELFF.

This chain joins TRBV5-6 and TRBJ2-5; tentatively, D is TRBD1 (6 bases). The CDR3 extends over 16 amino acids. CDR1 SGHDT and CDR2 YYEEEE come from the germline V gene. Trimming pared 4 bases from V and 1 base from J, leaving 17 bases between. The CDR3 protein is CASSPNPSTGQETQYF. CDR3 DNA: TGTGCCAGCAGCCCAAACCCTTCGACAGGCCAAGAGACCCAGTACTTC.